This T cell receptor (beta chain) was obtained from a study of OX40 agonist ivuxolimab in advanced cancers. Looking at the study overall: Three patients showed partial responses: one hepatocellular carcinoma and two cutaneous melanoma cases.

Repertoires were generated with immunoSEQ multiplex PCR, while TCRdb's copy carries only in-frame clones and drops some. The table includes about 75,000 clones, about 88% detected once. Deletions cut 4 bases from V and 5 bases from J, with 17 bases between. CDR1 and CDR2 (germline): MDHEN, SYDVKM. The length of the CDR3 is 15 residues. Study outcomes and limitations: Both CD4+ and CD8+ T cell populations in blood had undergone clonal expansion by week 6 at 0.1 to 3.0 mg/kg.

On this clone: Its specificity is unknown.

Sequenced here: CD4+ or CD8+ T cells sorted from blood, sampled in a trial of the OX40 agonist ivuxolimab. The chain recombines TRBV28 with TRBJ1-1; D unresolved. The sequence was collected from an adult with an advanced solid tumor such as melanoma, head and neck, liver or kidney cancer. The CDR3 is CASSSPPLGRTEAFF. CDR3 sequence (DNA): TGTGCCAGCAGTTCCCCCCCCTTGGGCCGAACTGAAGCTTTCTTT.